Reported below is one T cell receptor beta chain. The source of the sample is a study of cytomegalovirus exposure and HLA in healthy donors. Both 60 Vbeta primers and 13 Jbeta primers went into the PCR. TCRdb's copy holds only in-frame clones and misses some; the assay was immunoSEQ multiplex PCR. The data show 150,000 to 160,000 clones, roughly 74% seen once. Donors consisted of healthy bone marrow donors. The CDR3 consists of 14 residues. Germline V lookup: CDR1 SEHNR, CDR2 FQNEAQ (reference sequence). Trimming took 5 bases from V and 10 from J; bases not matched to a gene: 10. The TCR comes from a man between 18 and 35 years old in good health and CMV-seronegative. The chain links TRBV7-9 to TRBJ2-1; 8 bases are shared with TRBD2. Sequencing was done on a sample of PBMCs. The CDR3 protein is CASSPLAGRGEQFF. CDR3 coding DNA: TGTGCCAGCAGCCCTTTAGCGGGGCGGGGGGAGCAGTTCTTC.